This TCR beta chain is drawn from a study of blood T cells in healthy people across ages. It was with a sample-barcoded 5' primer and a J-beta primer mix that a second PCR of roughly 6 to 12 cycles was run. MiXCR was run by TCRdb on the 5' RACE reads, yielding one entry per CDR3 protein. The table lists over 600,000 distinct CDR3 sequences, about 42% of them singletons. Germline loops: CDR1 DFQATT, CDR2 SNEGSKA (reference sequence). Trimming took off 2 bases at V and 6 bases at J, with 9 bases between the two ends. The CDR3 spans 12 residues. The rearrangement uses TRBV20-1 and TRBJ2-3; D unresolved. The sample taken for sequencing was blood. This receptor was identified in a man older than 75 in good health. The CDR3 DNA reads TGCAGTGCTAGACAATCCCGGGATACGCAGTATTTT. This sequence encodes CSARQSRDTQYF.